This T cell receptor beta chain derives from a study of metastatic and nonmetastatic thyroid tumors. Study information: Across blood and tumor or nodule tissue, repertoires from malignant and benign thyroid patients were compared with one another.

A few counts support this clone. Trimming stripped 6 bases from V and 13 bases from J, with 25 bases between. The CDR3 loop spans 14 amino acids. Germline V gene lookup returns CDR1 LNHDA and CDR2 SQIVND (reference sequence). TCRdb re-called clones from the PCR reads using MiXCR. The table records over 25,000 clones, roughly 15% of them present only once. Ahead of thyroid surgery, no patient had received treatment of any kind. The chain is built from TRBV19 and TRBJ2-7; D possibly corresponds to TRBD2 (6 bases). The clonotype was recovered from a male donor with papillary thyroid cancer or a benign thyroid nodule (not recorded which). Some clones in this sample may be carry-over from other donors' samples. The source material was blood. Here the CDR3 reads CASSGGLSSYDHYF. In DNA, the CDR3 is TGTGCCAGTAGCGGGGGACTCAGCTCCTACGATCATTACTTC.